The 13 T cell receptor beta chains reported below all come from one sample, sequenced in a study of blood T cell repertoires in COVID-19. Using immunoSEQ multiplex PCR, the repertoire was profiled, and TCRdb retains in-frame clones only, with some absent. The data show under 100,000 clones, around 86% seen once. The sequenced sample consisted of peripheral blood. The receptors originated from a man between 60 and 70 years old with COVID-19, enrolled during active disease.

This chain joins TRBV7-3 and TRBJ1-1; the match to TRBD1 covers 7 bases. The CDR3 contains 13 residues. Germline loops: CDR1 SGHTA, CDR2 FQGTGA. V lost 4 bases and J lost 4; bases outside the gene matches: 3. CDR3 nucleotides: TGTGCCAGCAGCTCCACAGGGGCCACTGAAGCTTTCTTT. This encodes CASSSTGATEAFF.

The CDR3, as DNA: TGTGCCAGCAGCCATCCTATGACTAGCGGGAGGTTTCTCGCCGGGGAGCTGTTTTTT. The encoded protein is CASSHPMTSGRFLAGELFF. The chain combines TRBV7-9 with TRBJ2-2; 13 positions agree with TRBD2. Unmatched junction bases numbered 15, after V lost 5 bases and J lost 6 bases. In germline, CDR1 is SEHNR, CDR2 FQNEAQ (reference sequence). This CDR3 comprises 19 residues. Full variable domain (rest looked up from reference TRBV7-9 and TRBJ2-2): DTGVSQNPRHKITKRGQNVTFRCDPISEHNRLYWYRQTLGQGPEFLTYFQNEAQLEKSRLLSDRFSAERPKGSFSTLEIQRTEQGDSAMYLCASSHPMTSGRFLAGELFFGEGSRLTVL.

The rearrangement uses TRBV4-3 and TRBJ2-5; D possibly corresponds to TRBD2 (5 bases). V lost 1 base and J lost 4, with 13 bases in between. The germline V gene has CDR1 LGHNA and CDR2 YSLEER. This CDR3 comprises 15 residues. CDR3 sequence reads: CASSQGSDGLETQYF. CDR3 nucleotide sequence: TGCGCCAGCAGCCAAGGTAGCGACGGCTTAGAGACCCAGTACTTC.

The chain combines TRBV7-8 with TRBJ1-4, with TRBD1 as a possible D gene (5 bases). CDR1 and CDR2 from the germline V gene are SGHVS and FQNEAQ. V was trimmed by 0 bases and J by 1 base, leaving 15 bases between them. The CDR3 is made up of 18 amino acids. The chain's CDR3 is CASSLAAGPRVTNEKLFF. The CDR3 DNA follows: TGTGCCAGCAGCTTAGCGGCAGGGCCCAGGGTAACTAATGAAAAACTGTTTTTT.

The chain uses TRBV29-1 and TRBJ1-2; the D is unclear. The CDR3 sequence is 15 residues long. V lost 2 bases, J lost 4 bases, and 17 bases lay in between. The germline V gene encodes CDR1 SQVTM and CDR2 ANQGSEA. The CDR3 DNA sequence: TGCAGCGTTGAATTACGTGGCCCAGGAGGCTATGGCTACACCTTC. Residues: CSVELRGPGGYGYTF.

The chain links TRBV27 to TRBJ1-1, with 10 bases lining up with TRBD1. Trimming took 4 bases from V and 11 from J; bases not matched to a gene: 10. This CDR3 contains 14 residues. Germline CDR1 MNHEY, CDR2 SMNVEV (reference sequence). The CDR3 loop is CASSSTGGESQAFF. In DNA form, the CDR3 reads TGTGCCAGCAGTTCGACAGGGGGCGAGTCGCAGGCTTTCTTT.

The CDR3 sequence: CASSQGGSQETQYF. The CDR3 bases are TGTGCCAGCAGCCAAGGGGGTAGTCAAGAGACCCAGTACTTC. The rearrangement joins TRBV7-2 to TRBJ2-5, with a tentative D call TRBD1 (6 bases). Trimming took off 5 bases at V and 2 bases at J, with 12 bases between the two ends. Germline V gene sequence: CDR1 SGHTA, CDR2 FQGNSA. The CDR3 runs to 14 residues.

The chain couples TRBV12-5 to TRBJ2-3; D gene ambiguous. Germline V gives CDR1 LGHNT, CDR2 FRNRAP. This CDR3 region has 13 residues. The V and J ends lost 1 base and 6 bases respectively, with 8 bases between them. The CDR3, as DNA: TGTGCTAGTGGTTTGGACTTGAGGGATACGCAGTATTTT. Translation gives CASGLDLRDTQYF.

The chain employs TRBV6-5 and TRBJ1-1, with a possible D match to TRBD1 (6 bases). V dropped 6 bases and J dropped 4 bases, with 15 bases sitting between them. Germline-derived CDR1 and CDR2 are MNHEY and SVGAGI. This CDR3 has 14 residues. The DNA of the CDR3 is TGTGCCAGCAGCAAAGGACAGTCCGGCACTGAAGCTTTCTTT. Encoded protein: CASSKGQSGTEAFF.

Only a few counts were recorded for this clone. V gene TRBV3-1 (or the pseudogene TRBV3-2) combines with J gene TRBJ1-5; 7 nucleotides agree with TRBD1. Germline V gene data show CDR1 as LGHDT and CDR2 as YNNKEL (reference sequence). There are 14 residues in the CDR3. J was trimmed by 7 bases and V by 4 bases; bases with no gene match: 7. The CDR3, as DNA: TGTGCCAGCAGCCCCGACAGGGCGATCCAGCCCCAGCATTTT. This encodes CASSPDRAIQPQHF.

V is TRBV19 and J is TRBJ2-3; possible D gene TRBD1, 6 bases. Trimming left V 3 bases short and J 4 bases short, with 14 bases between. Germline values: CDR1 LNHDA, CDR2 SQIVND (reference sequence). The CDR3 totals 15 residues. The chain's CDR3 is CASSISWGHSDTQYF. CDR3 nucleotides: TGTGCCAGTAGTATTAGTTGGGGGCATTCAGATACGCAGTATTTT.

The chain has TRBV5-1 and TRBJ1-1; perhaps TRBD1 as D (5 bases). Trimming pared 4 bases from V and 3 bases from J, leaving 19 bases between. Germline V gene lookup returns CDR1 SGHRS and CDR2 YFSETQ. The CDR3 sequence is 16 residues long. CDR3 nucleotides: TGCGCCAGCAGCCCGGACCTCGGGGGGTCGGACACTGAAGCTTTCTTT. Translating gives CASSPDLGGSDTEAFF.

The chain recombines TRBV4-1 with TRBJ2-2; D is possibly TRBD2 (6 bases). The CDR3 sequence is 16 residues long. Trimming shortened V by 0 bases and J by 5 bases, and 13 bases separated the two germline ends. Per germline, CDR1 MGHRA and CDR2 YSYEKL. The CDR3 protein is CASSQELRRETGELFF. Here the CDR3 DNA reads TGCGCCAGCAGCCAAGAGTTACGTCGGGAGACCGGGGAGCTGTTTTTT.